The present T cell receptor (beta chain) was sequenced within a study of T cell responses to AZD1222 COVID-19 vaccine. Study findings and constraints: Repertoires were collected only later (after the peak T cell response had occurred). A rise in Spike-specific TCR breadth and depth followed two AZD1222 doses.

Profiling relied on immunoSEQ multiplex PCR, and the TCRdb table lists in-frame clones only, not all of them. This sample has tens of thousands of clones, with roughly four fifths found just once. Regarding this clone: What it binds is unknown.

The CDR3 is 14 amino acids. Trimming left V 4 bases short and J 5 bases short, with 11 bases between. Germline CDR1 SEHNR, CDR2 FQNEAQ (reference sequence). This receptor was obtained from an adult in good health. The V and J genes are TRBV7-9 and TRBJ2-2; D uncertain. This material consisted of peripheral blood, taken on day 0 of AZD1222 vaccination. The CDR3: CASSSGPSTGELFF. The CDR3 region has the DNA TGTGCCAGCAGCTCCGGGCCCTCGACCGGGGAGCTGTTTTTT.